Sequencing of this TCR beta chain was carried out in a study of T-cell reconstitution after alpha-beta-depleted transplantation in children. General study findings and limits: T-cell counts and diversity were attributed mostly to newly produced T cells one year after transplant.

Unique molecular identifiers were incorporated during preparation of the TCRbeta library. TCRdb passed the PCR reads through MiXCR, listing each CDR3 protein once. This table has just under 250,000 distinct CDR3 sequences, more than 20% appearing once. On this clonotype: Antigen: not known.

The sequence derives from a girl aged 2-10 years with Fanconi anemia, due to receive a stem cell transplant. The material sequenced was PBMCs, taken before TCRalphabeta/CD19-depleted stem cell transplant.

For the CDR3, the DNA is TGTGCCAGCAGCTTGGTTCGGGGGGGGCCCTACAATGAGCAGTTCTTC. Its protein product is CASSLVRGGPYNEQFF. This chain connects TRBV5-8 to TRBJ2-1; 8 bases line up with TRBD2. V trimming: 0 bases; J trimming: 2 bases; junction bases outside the gene matches: 4. Germline lookup yields CDR1 SGHTS and CDR2 YDEGEE. This CDR3 has 16 amino acids.